The clone carrying this T cell receptor beta chain was counted only a few times. Its antigen is still unknown. The entry originates in a study of CD8+ T cells in alopecia areata. Study-wide points: Among patients, TCR sharing was less clear than in mice, a difference possibly due in part to HLA diversity in the patient population. Clonality was higher in lesional than normal scalp, especially in alopecia totalis/universalis. Alphabeta T cells residing in normal skin are also sequenced in scalp samples.

The CDR3 runs 16 residues. Per the germline V gene, CDR1 is SGHDT and CDR2 is YYEEEE. Germline trimming cut 3 bases from V and 2 bases from J; bases unmatched to any gene: 8. PBMC-derived CD4+ and CD8+ T cells were sorted. As the sequencing template, cDNA was produced by extracting RNA and reverse transcribing it. Measured with immunoSEQ multiplex PCR; TCRdb has only the in-frame clones, and not every one. The profile covers about 200,000 clones, with about 56% appearing a single time and nearly 5% taken by the ten largest. Sequenced sample: CD8+ T cells sorted from blood. The chain is built from TRBV5-6 and TRBJ2-5; TRBD1 aligns across 9 bases. The sequence came from a human donor in good health. The CDR3 sequence is CASSWGQGTEQETQYF. As DNA, the CDR3 is TGTGCCAGCAGCTGGGGACAGGGAACTGAGCAAGAGACCCAGTACTTC.